These T cell receptor beta chains were read from a single sample in a study of shared clonotypes between healthy human individuals. Produced via immunoSEQ multiplex PCR; TCRdb's table is partial and in-frame only. The sample includes some 2.4 million clones, 93% of them seen just once. Sample: naive CD4+ T cells from PBMCs. These receptors all stem from a man aged 18 to 30 in good health. Some clones in this sample may be carry-over from other donors' samples. CDR3s include the opening cysteine and the closing phenylalanine or tryptophan. A D gene is named only where the DNA matches it firmly. Not all rows give a size; the values are once, few, many and, for expanded clones, a class.

cdr3_aa: CASSYASGRVNEQFF; cdr3_nt: TGTGCCAGCAGTTACGCTAGCGGGAGGGTAAATGAGCAGTTCTTC; v_call: TRBV6-5; clone_size: once; d_call: TRBD2; j_call: TRBJ2-1
cdr3_aa: CASSGRARNEQFF; cdr3_nt: TGCGCCAGCAGCGGGAGGGCTCGAAATGAGCAGTTCTTC; v_call: TRBV5-1; clone_size: .; d_call: TRBD2; j_call: TRBJ2-1
cdr3_aa: CASSRLPGQGITSTDTQYF; cdr3_nt: TGCGCCAGCAGCCGACTTCCGGGACAGGGCATTACTAGCACAGATACGCAGTATTTT; v_call: TRBV4-1; clone_size: .; d_call: TRBD1; j_call: TRBJ2-3
cdr3_aa: CASSLPTGQGIYGYTF; cdr3_nt: TGTGCCAGCAGTCTCCCGACGGGACAGGGGATCTATGGCTACACCTTC; v_call: TRBV28; clone_size: .; d_call: TRBD1; j_call: TRBJ1-2
cdr3_aa: CASSPITTGNTIYF; cdr3_nt: TGTGCCAGCAGCCCTATAACTACTGGAAACACCATATATTTT; v_call: TRBV6-6; clone_size: .; d_call: .; j_call: TRBJ1-3
cdr3_aa: CAISETIRDRGRLAIYF; cdr3_nt: TGTGCCATCAGTGAAACTATACGGGACAGGGGGCGCCTGGCCATATATTTT; v_call: TRBV10-3; clone_size: .; d_call: TRBD1; j_call: TRBJ1-3
cdr3_aa: CASNAGTAQQYF; cdr3_nt: TGTGCCAGCAACGCCGGGACAGCCCAGCAGTACTTC; v_call: TRBV6-1; clone_size: once; d_call: TRBD1; j_call: TRBJ2-7
cdr3_aa: CATRQGVSYEQYF; cdr3_nt: TGTGCCACTCGGCAGGGGGTTTCCTACGAGCAGTACTTC; v_call: TRBV2; clone_size: once; d_call: TRBD1; j_call: TRBJ2-7
cdr3_aa: CASRQGSPNYGYTF; cdr3_nt: TGTGCCAGCCGACAGGGGAGTCCTAACTATGGCTACACCTTC; v_call: TRBV6-1; clone_size: .; d_call: TRBD1; j_call: TRBJ1-2
cdr3_aa: CASSHLSQNNYNEQFF; cdr3_nt: TGCGCCAGCAGCCATTTAAGCCAAAACAACTACAATGAGCAGTTCTTC; v_call: TRBV5-1; clone_size: .; d_call: .; j_call: TRBJ2-1
cdr3_aa: CASSLDTAGEQYF; cdr3_nt: TGTGCCAGCAGCTTAGATACGGCTGGCGAGCAGTACTTC; v_call: TRBV11-3; clone_size: .; d_call: .; j_call: TRBJ2-7
cdr3_aa: CASSLAGGPGSTDTQYF; cdr3_nt: TGTGCCAGCAGCTTAGCGGGAGGCCCTGGGAGCACAGATACGCAGTATTTT; v_call: TRBV7-2; clone_size: .; d_call: .; j_call: TRBJ2-3
cdr3_aa: CASSWLEGYNEQFF; cdr3_nt: TGTGCCAGCAGCTGGCTGGAGGGATACAATGAGCAGTTCTTC; v_call: TRBV27; clone_size: .; d_call: .; j_call: TRBJ2-1
cdr3_aa: CATSRGWIEQFF; cdr3_nt: TGTGCCACCAGCAGAGGTTGGATTGAGCAGTTCTTC; v_call: TRBV15; clone_size: .; d_call: .; j_call: TRBJ2-1
cdr3_aa: CASRLDRNGNTIYF; cdr3_nt: TGTGCCAGCAGGCTTGACAGGAATGGAAACACCATATATTTT; v_call: TRBV6-1; clone_size: .; d_call: .; j_call: TRBJ1-3
cdr3_aa: CASSLDRAGNGYTF; cdr3_nt: TGTGCCAGCAGCTTAGACCGGGCAGGGAATGGCTACACCTTC; v_call: TRBV7-3; clone_size: .; d_call: .; j_call: TRBJ1-2
cdr3_aa: CAIRDGSSHNEQFF; cdr3_nt: TGTGCCATCAGAGACGGGAGTTCCCACAATGAGCAGTTCTTC; v_call: TRBV10-3; clone_size: .; d_call: .; j_call: TRBJ2-1
cdr3_aa: CSVEGVSDRGPGDTQYF; cdr3_nt: TGCAGCGTTGAAGGTGTCTCGGACAGGGGCCCCGGGGATACGCAGTATTTT; v_call: TRBV29-1; clone_size: once; d_call: TRBD1; j_call: TRBJ2-3
cdr3_aa: CASSHDVGSLEQYF; cdr3_nt: TGTGCCAGCAGTCACGACGTCGGCTCCCTCGAGCAGTACTTC; v_call: TRBV25-1; clone_size: .; d_call: .; j_call: TRBJ2-7
cdr3_aa: CASSLAAGYNEQFF; cdr3_nt: TGTGCCAGCAGCTTAGCGGCAGGGTACAATGAGCAGTTCTTC; v_call: TRBV7-2; clone_size: .; d_call: .; j_call: TRBJ2-1
cdr3_aa: CASSVDPAEKLFF; cdr3_nt: TGTGCCAGCAGCGTGGACCCGGCTGAAAAACTGTTTTTT; v_call: TRBV5-6; clone_size: .; d_call: .; j_call: TRBJ1-4
cdr3_aa: CASTLLGQGYNGYTF; cdr3_nt: TGTGCCAGCACCTTACTCGGCCAGGGATATAATGGCTACACCTTC; v_call: TRBV28; clone_size: .; d_call: .; j_call: TRBJ1-2
cdr3_aa: CASSGQSYGYTF; cdr3_nt: TGTGCCAGCAGCGGACAGAGCTATGGCTACACCTTC; v_call: TRBV2; clone_size: .; d_call: .; j_call: TRBJ1-2
cdr3_aa: CASSLEGSGPYYEQYF; cdr3_nt: TGCGCCAGCAGCTTGGAGGGTAGCGGTCCCTACTACGAGCAGTACTTC; v_call: TRBV5-1; clone_size: .; d_call: .; j_call: TRBJ2-7
cdr3_aa: CASSRGDRGSNQPQHF; cdr3_nt: TGTGCCAGCAGCCGCGGGGACAGGGGGAGCAATCAGCCCCAGCATTTT; v_call: TRBV28; clone_size: .; d_call: TRBD1; j_call: TRBJ1-5
cdr3_aa: CASSRFGLAGEIGSNEQFF; cdr3_nt: TGTGCCAGCAGTCGCTTCGGACTAGCGGGAGAGATTGGGTCCAATGAGCAGTTCTTC; v_call: TRBV27; clone_size: .; d_call: TRBD2; j_call: TRBJ2-1
cdr3_aa: CASSNTGVYGYTF; cdr3_nt: TGTGCCAGCAGCAACACAGGGGTCTATGGCTACACCTTC; v_call: TRBV5-6; clone_size: .; d_call: TRBD1; j_call: TRBJ1-2
cdr3_aa: CASNLDRAGNTIYF; cdr3_nt: TGTGCCAGCAATCTTGACAGGGCTGGAAACACCATATATTTT; v_call: TRBV2; clone_size: once; d_call: TRBD1; j_call: TRBJ1-3
cdr3_aa: CASSVGETEAFF; cdr3_nt: TGTGCCAGCAGCGTAGGCGAGACTGAAGCTTTCTTT; v_call: TRBV9; clone_size: .; d_call: .; j_call: TRBJ1-1
cdr3_aa: CASSRDPKETQYF; cdr3_nt: TGTGCCAGCAGCCGGGACCCAAAAGAGACCCAGTACTTC; v_call: TRBV7-3; clone_size: .; d_call: .; j_call: TRBJ2-5
cdr3_aa: CASSLLAGGDTGELFF; cdr3_nt: TGCGCCAGCAGCTTACTAGCGGGAGGAGACACCGGGGAGCTGTTTTTT; v_call: TRBV5-1; clone_size: .; d_call: TRBD2; j_call: TRBJ2-2
cdr3_aa: CSGLGGSSYEQYF; cdr3_nt: TGCAGCGGACTCGGGGGGAGCTCCTACGAGCAGTACTTC; v_call: TRBV29-1; clone_size: .; d_call: TRBD2; j_call: TRBJ2-7
cdr3_aa: CASSHGQGAVNEQYF; cdr3_nt: TGTGCCAGCAGCCATGGACAGGGGGCAGTCAACGAGCAGTACTTC; v_call: TRBV9; clone_size: .; d_call: TRBD1; j_call: TRBJ2-7
cdr3_aa: CASSEAHRGVNTEAFF; cdr3_nt: TGTGCCAGCAGTGAAGCGCATCGGGGGGTGAACACTGAAGCTTTCTTT; v_call: TRBV6-1; clone_size: once; d_call: .; j_call: TRBJ1-1
cdr3_aa: CASTFRTGENIQYF; cdr3_nt: TGCGCCAGCACCTTCCGGACAGGAGAAAACATTCAGTACTTC; v_call: TRBV5-1; clone_size: .; d_call: TRBD1; j_call: TRBJ2-4
cdr3_aa: CASRGGVYNEQFF; cdr3_nt: TGTGCCAGCAGGGGGGGGGTTTACAATGAGCAGTTCTTC; v_call: TRBV6-1; clone_size: .; d_call: TRBD2; j_call: TRBJ2-1
cdr3_aa: CATGRGQWTDTQYF; cdr3_nt: TGTGCCACCGGTCGGGGACAGTGGACAGATACGCAGTATTTT; v_call: TRBV15; clone_size: .; d_call: TRBD1; j_call: TRBJ2-3
cdr3_aa: CASSLEAPYNEQFF; cdr3_nt: TGTGCCAGCAGTTTGGAAGCGCCCTACAATGAGCAGTTCTTC; v_call: TRBV28; clone_size: .; d_call: .; j_call: TRBJ2-1
cdr3_aa: CASSPRTGASQPQHF; cdr3_nt: TGTGCCAGTAGTCCAAGGACAGGGGCGAGTCAGCCCCAGCATTTT; v_call: TRBV19; clone_size: .; d_call: TRBD1; j_call: TRBJ1-5
cdr3_aa: CASSKTVATNEKLFF; cdr3_nt: TGTGCCAGCTCAAAGACTGTTGCAACTAATGAAAAACTGTTTTTT; v_call: TRBV18; clone_size: .; d_call: .; j_call: TRBJ1-4
cdr3_aa: CASSLSGGYGYTF; cdr3_nt: TGTGCCAGCAGTTTATCAGGGGGCTATGGCTACACCTTC; v_call: TRBV28; clone_size: .; d_call: TRBD1; j_call: TRBJ1-2
cdr3_aa: CASKRDRETEKLFF; cdr3_nt: TGTGCCAGCAAAAGGGACAGGGAAACTGAAAAACTGTTTTTT; v_call: TRBV28; clone_size: .; d_call: TRBD1; j_call: TRBJ1-4
cdr3_aa: CSVRTSSVGPQHF; cdr3_nt: TGCAGCGTTCGGACTTCATCAGTCGGGCCCCAGCATTTT; v_call: TRBV29-1; clone_size: .; d_call: .; j_call: TRBJ1-5
cdr3_aa: CASSYSGGSRIYTF; cdr3_nt: TGTGCCAGCAGTTACTCAGGGGGCAGTAGGATCTACACCTTC; v_call: TRBV6-5; clone_size: .; d_call: TRBD1; j_call: TRBJ1-2
cdr3_aa: CATSREGQIYGYTF; cdr3_nt: TGTGCCACCAGCAGAGAGGGTCAGATCTATGGCTACACCTTC; v_call: TRBV15; clone_size: once; d_call: .; j_call: TRBJ1-2
cdr3_aa: CASSPYRTGNYGYTF; cdr3_nt: TGTGCCAGCTCACCCTACCGGACAGGGAACTATGGCTACACCTTC; v_call: TRBV18; clone_size: .; d_call: TRBD1; j_call: TRBJ1-2
cdr3_aa: CASSGQGTDTQYF; cdr3_nt: TGCGCCAGCAGCGGACAGGGCACAGATACGCAGTATTTT; v_call: TRBV5-1; clone_size: few; d_call: TRBD1; j_call: TRBJ2-3
cdr3_aa: CASSLASVYEQYF; cdr3_nt: TGTGCCAGCAGCTTAGCTAGCGTCTACGAGCAGTACTTC; v_call: TRBV7-8; clone_size: .; d_call: .; j_call: TRBJ2-7
cdr3_aa: CASSPGQTGYEQYF; cdr3_nt: TGTGCCAGCTCACCGGGGCAGACAGGTTACGAGCAGTACTTC; v_call: TRBV18; clone_size: .; d_call: .; j_call: TRBJ2-7
cdr3_aa: CASSYSTASSSYEQYF; cdr3_nt: TGTGCCAGCAGTTACTCTACAGCGTCAAGCTCCTACGAGCAGTACTTC; v_call: TRBV6-5; clone_size: .; d_call: .; j_call: TRBJ2-7
cdr3_aa: CASSQDVGRGRTEAFF; cdr3_nt: TGTGCCAGCAGCCAAGATGTTGGCAGGGGAAGGACTGAAGCTTTCTTT; v_call: TRBV14; clone_size: .; d_call: .; j_call: TRBJ1-1
cdr3_aa: CASSPRTSGRRYNEQFF; cdr3_nt: TGTGCCAGCAGCCCAAGGACTAGCGGGAGGCGATACAATGAGCAGTTCTTC; v_call: TRBV28; clone_size: .; d_call: TRBD2; j_call: TRBJ2-1
cdr3_aa: CASSFGTQGYETQYF; cdr3_nt: TGCGCCAGCAGCTTTGGCACACAGGGGTATGAGACCCAGTACTTC; v_call: TRBV5-1; clone_size: .; d_call: TRBD1; j_call: TRBJ2-5
cdr3_aa: CASSGIAGVLAVTGELFF; cdr3_nt: TGTGCCAGCAGTGGGATAGCGGGAGTGCTCGCGGTCACCGGGGAGCTGTTTTTT; v_call: TRBV6-1; clone_size: once; d_call: TRBD2; j_call: TRBJ2-2
cdr3_aa: CASSDRGSTIYF; cdr3_nt: TGTGCCAGCAGTGACAGGGGTAGCACCATATATTTT; v_call: TRBV2; clone_size: .; d_call: .; j_call: TRBJ1-3
cdr3_aa: CASSPHRVLTTNEKLFF; cdr3_nt: TGTGCCAGCAGCCCCCATAGGGTACTTACAACTAATGAAAAACTGTTTTTT; v_call: TRBV7-8; clone_size: .; d_call: .; j_call: TRBJ1-4
cdr3_aa: CASSVIATGGTGELFF; cdr3_nt: TGTGCCAGCAGCGTGATAGCGACTGGAGGAACCGGGGAGCTGTTTTTT; v_call: TRBV9; clone_size: .; d_call: .; j_call: TRBJ2-2